This T cell receptor (beta chain) was retrieved from a study of blood T cell repertoires in COVID-19. Study overall: T cells, B-cell-depleted T cells, or PBMCs provided the cDNA or gDNA that served as material.

Original handling: Estimated nucleated cell counts came from reference gene primer amplification. Assay: immunoSEQ multiplex PCR; the TCRdb copy retains only in-frame clones and omits some. That table furnishes V, J and clone size, whereas the DNA furnished D and trimming. This table holds approximately 130,000 clones, about 86% found once. This TCR came from a woman between 50 and 59 years old with acute or convalescent COVID-19. The sequencing input was peripheral blood.

The DNA for the CDR3 is TGTGCCAGCTCACCATCAATGTCTGGGGCCAACGTCCTGACTTTC. Translating gives CASSPSMSGANVLTF. The chain joins TRBV18 to TRBJ2-6; no clear D gene. The germline V and J ends were trimmed by 2 bases and 1 base, with 6 bases remaining between them. The CDR3 spans 15 residues. Germline CDR1 reads KGHSH; CDR2 reads LQKENI.